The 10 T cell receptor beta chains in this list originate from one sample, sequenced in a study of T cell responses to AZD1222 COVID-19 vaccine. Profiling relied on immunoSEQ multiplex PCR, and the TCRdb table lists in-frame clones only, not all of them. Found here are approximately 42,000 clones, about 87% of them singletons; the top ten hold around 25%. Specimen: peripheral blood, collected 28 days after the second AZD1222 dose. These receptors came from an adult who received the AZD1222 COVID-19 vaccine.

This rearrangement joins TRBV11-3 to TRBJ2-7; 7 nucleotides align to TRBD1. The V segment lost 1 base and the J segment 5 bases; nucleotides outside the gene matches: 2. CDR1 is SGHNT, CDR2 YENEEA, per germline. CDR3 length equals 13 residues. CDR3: CASSLGGGHEQYF. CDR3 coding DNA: TGTGCCAGCAGCTTAGGAGGGGGCCACGAGCAGTACTTC.

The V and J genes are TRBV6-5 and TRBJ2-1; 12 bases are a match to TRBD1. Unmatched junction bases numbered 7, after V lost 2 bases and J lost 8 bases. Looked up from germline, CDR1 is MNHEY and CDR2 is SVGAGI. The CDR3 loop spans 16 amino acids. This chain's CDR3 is CASSYGGQGAVYEQFF. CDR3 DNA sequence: TGTGCCAGCAGTTACGGGGGACAGGGGGCGGTGTATGAGCAGTTCTTC.

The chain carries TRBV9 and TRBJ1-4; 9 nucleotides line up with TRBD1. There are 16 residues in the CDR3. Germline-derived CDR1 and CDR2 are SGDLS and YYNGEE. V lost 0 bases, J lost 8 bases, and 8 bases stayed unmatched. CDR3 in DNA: TGTGCCAGCAGCGTAGGACCGGGACAGGGAGTGGAAAAACTGTTTTTT. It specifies CASSVGPGQGVEKLFF.

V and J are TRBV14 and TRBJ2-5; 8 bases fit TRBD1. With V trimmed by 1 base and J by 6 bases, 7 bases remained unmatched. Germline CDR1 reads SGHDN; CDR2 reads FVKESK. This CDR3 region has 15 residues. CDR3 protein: CASSQGAGGAKTQYF. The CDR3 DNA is TGTGCCAGCAGCCAAGGGGCAGGGGGCGCGAAGACCCAGTACTTC.

DNA for the CDR3: TGTGCCAGCAGTGCACAGAAATTCTACGAGCAGTACTTC. This translates into CASSAQKFYEQYF. The genes are TRBV2 and TRBJ2-7, with no clear D. V lost 4 bases, J lost 3 bases, and 10 bases lay in between. Germline CDR1 is SNHLY and CDR2 is FYNNEI. The CDR3 extends over 13 amino acids.

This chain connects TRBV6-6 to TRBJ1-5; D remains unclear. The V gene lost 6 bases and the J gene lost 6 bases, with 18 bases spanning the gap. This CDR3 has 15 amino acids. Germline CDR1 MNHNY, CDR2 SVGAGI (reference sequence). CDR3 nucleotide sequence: TGTGCCAGCAGATCGGACGGATCGTCTCTTCAGCCCCAGCATTTT. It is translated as CASRSDGSSLQPQHF.

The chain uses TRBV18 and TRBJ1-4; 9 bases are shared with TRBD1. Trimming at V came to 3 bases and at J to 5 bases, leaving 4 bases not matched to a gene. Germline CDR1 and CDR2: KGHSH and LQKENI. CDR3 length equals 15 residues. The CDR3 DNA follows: TGTGCCAGCTCACCCCCGGGACAGGGAAATGAAAAACTGTTTTTT. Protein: CASSPPGQGNEKLFF.

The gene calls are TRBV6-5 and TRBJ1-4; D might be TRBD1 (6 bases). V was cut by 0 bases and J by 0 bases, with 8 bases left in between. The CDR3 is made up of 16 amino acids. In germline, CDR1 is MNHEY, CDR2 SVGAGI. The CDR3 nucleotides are TGTGCCAGCAGTTACTCTACAGGGACAACTAATGAAAAACTGTTTTTT. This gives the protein CASSYSTGTTNEKLFF.

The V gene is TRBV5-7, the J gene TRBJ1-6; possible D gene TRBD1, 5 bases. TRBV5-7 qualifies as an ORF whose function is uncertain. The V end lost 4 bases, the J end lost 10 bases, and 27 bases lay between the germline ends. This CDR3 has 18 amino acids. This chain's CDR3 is CASSPSVCLALRGSPLHF. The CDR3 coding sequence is TGTGCCAGCAGCCCCTCCGTATGCTTAGCACTACGGGGGTCACCCCTCCACTTT.

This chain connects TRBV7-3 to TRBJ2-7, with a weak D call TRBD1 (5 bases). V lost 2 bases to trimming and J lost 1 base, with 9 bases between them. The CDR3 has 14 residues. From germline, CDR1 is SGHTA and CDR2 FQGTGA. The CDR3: CASSLLPGSYEQYF. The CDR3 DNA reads TGTGCCAGCAGCTTACTTCCAGGGTCCTACGAGCAGTACTTC. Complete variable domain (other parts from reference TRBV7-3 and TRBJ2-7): GAGVSQTPSNKVTEKGKYVELRCDPISGHTALYWYRQSLGQGPEFLIYFQGTGAADDSGLPNDRFFAVRPEGSVSTLKIQRTERGDSAVYLCASSLLPGSYEQYFGPGTRLTVT.